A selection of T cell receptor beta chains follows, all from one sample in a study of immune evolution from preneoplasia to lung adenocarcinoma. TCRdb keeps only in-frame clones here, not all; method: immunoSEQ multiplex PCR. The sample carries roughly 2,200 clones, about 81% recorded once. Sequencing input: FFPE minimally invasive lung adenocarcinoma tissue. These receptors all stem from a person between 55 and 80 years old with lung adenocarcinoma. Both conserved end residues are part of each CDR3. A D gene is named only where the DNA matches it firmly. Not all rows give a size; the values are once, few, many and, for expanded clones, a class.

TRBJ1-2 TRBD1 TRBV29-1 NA CSVEKQGAHYGYTF TGCAGCGTTGAAAAACAGGGGGCCCACTATGGCTACACCTTC
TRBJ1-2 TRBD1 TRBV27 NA CASSPVTGNNYGYTF TGTGCCAGCAGCCCGGTGACAGGGAATAACTATGGCTACACCTTC
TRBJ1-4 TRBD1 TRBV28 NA CASRSGGSNEKLFF TGTGCCAGCCGTTCAGGGGGCAGCAATGAAAAACTGTTTTTT
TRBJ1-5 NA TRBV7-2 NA CASSLRPSRSNQPQHF TGTGCCAGCAGCTTAAGACCATCAAGGAGCAATCAGCCCCAGCATTTT
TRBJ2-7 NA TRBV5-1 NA CASSVSVGYEQYF TGCGCCAGCAGCGTCAGCGTAGGCTACGAGCAGTACTTC
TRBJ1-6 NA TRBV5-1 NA CASSLETATFNSPLHF TGCGCCAGCAGCTTGGAAACAGCTACTTTTAATTCACCCCTCCACTTT
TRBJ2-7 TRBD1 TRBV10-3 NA CASGATVNRDRGIYEQYF TGTGCCAGTGGAGCCACAGTCAACCGGGACAGGGGAATCTACGAGCAGTACTTC
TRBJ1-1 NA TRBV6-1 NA CASSLLMNTEAFF TGTGCCAGCAGTTTATTGATGAACACTGAAGCTTTCTTT
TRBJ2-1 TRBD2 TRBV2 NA CASRGGNEQFF TGTGCCAGCAGGGGGGGGAATGAGCAGTTCTTC
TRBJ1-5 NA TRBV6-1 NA CASSEYGTVNQPQHF TGTGCCAGCAGTGAATATGGGACGGTTAATCAGCCCCAGCATTTT
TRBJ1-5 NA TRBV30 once CAWREGSGNQPQHF TGTGCCTGGAGAGAGGGTTCCGGCAATCAGCCCCAGCATTTT
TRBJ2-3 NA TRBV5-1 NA CASREQGLSGTDTQYF TGCGCCAGCAGAGAGCAGGGGTTATCGGGCACAGATACGCAGTATTTT
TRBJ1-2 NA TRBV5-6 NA CASSLKGGIGYTF TGTGCCAGCAGCTTAAAGGGAGGAATTGGCTACACCTTC
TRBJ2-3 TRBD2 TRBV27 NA CASSFTGGLDTQYF TGTGCCAGCAGTTTTACGGGGGGTTTGGATACGCAGTATTTT
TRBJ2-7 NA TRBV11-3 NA CASSFFNSYEQYF TGTGCCAGCAGCTTCTTCAACTCCTACGAGCAGTACTTC
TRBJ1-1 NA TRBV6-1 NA CATLGGTMSTEAFF TGTGCCACCCTCGGTGGGACCATGAGCACTGAAGCTTTCTTT
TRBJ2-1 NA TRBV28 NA CASNPGGGLYNEQFF TGTGCCAGCAATCCCGGGGGCGGGCTCTACAATGAGCAGTTCTTC
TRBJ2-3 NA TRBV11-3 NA CASSLGSFQTDTQYF TGTGCCAGCAGCTTAGGGTCTTTTCAGACCGATACGCAGTATTTT
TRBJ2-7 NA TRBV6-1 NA CASSRGTDSSYEQYF TGTGCCAGCAGCAGGGGTACGGACAGTTCCTACGAGCAGTACTTC
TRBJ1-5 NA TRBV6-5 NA CASRTRNNQPQHF TGTGCCAGCAGAACACGGAACAATCAGCCCCAGCATTTT
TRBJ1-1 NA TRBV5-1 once CASSLIPGAEAFF TGCGCCAGCAGCTTAATACCCGGCGCTGAAGCTTTCTTT
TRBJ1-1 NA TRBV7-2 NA CASSITTNTEAFF TGTGCCAGCAGTATCACGACGAACACTGAAGCTTTCTTT
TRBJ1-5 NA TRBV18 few CASRKDQNQPQHF TGTGCCAGCCGGAAGGACCAGAATCAGCCCCAGCATTTT
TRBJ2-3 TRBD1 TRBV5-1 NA CASSPGQGRTDTQYF TGCGCCAGCAGCCCAGGACAGGGTCGCACAGATACGCAGTATTTT
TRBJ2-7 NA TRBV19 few CASSRQEGSYEQYF TGTGCCAGTAGTCGGCAGGAGGGCTCCTACGAGCAGTACTTC
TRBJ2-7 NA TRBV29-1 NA CSGEQGREQYF TGCAGCGGCGAACAGGGGAGGGAGCAGTACTTC
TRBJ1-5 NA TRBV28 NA CASSLFGNQPQHF TGTGCCAGCAGTTTATTCGGCAATCAGCCCCAGCATTTT
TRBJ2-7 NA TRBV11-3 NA CASSLAGPQLYEQYF TGTGCCAGCAGCTTAGCCGGGCCACAGCTCTACGAGCAGTACTTC
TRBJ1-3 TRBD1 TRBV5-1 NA CASSLNTGGSGNTIYF TGCGCCAGCAGCCTGAACACAGGGGGCTCTGGAAACACCATATATTTT
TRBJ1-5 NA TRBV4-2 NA CASSQDWAGGNQPQHF TGTGCCAGCAGCCAAGATTGGGCAGGGGGCAATCAGCCCCAGCATTTT
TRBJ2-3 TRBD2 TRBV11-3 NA CASSPWTSGGDTDTQYF TGTGCCAGCAGCCCCTGGACTAGCGGGGGGGACACAGATACGCAGTATTTT
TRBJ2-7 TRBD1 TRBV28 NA CASKGSGTGVSYEQYF TGTGCCAGCAAGGGCTCAGGGACAGGGGTCTCCTACGAGCAGTACTTC
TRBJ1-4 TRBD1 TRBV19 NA CASSSGQDNEKLFF TGTGCCAGTAGTTCCGGACAGGATAATGAAAAACTGTTTTTT
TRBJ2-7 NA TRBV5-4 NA CASSTRGLGGEQYF TGTGCCAGCAGCACCCGGGGCCTCGGGGGCGAGCAGTACTTC
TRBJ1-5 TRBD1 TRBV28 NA CASSLWGTVTSQPQHF TGTGCCAGCAGTTTATGGGGGACAGTCACTAGTCAGCCCCAGCATTTT
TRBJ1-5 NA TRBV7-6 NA CASSLGGHNSNQPQHF TGTGCCAGCAGCTTAGGAGGACATAATAGCAATCAGCCCCAGCATTTT
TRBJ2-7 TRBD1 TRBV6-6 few CASSSTGLNGEQYF TGTGCCAGCAGTTCGACAGGGTTGAACGGCGAGCAGTACTTC
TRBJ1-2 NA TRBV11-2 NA CASSLDSDRGSNYGYTF TGTGCCAGCAGCTTAGATAGCGACCGCGGCTCTAACTATGGCTACACCTTC
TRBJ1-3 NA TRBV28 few CASGGGAALENTIYF TGTGCCAGCGGGGGAGGGGCCGCTCTGGAGAACACCATATATTTT
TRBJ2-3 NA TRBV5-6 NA CASSSSLDTDTQYF TGTGCCAGCAGCAGTAGCTTGGACACAGATACGCAGTATTTT
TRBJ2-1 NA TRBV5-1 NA CASSLQVHEQFF TGCGCCAGCAGCTTGCAAGTCCATGAGCAGTTCTTC